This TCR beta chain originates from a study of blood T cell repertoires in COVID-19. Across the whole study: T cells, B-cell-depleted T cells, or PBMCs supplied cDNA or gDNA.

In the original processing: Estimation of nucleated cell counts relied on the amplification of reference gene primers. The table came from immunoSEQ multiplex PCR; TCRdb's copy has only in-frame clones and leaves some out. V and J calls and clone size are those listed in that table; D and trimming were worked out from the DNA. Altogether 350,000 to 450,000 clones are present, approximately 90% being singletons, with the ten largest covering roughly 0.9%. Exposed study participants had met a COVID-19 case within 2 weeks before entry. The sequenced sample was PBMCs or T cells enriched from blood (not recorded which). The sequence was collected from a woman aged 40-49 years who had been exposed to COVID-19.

This chain's CDR3 is CASSEERNEKLFF. CDR3 sequence (DNA): TGTGCCAGCAGTGAGGAGAGGAATGAAAAACTGTTTTTT. V gene TRBV6-4 combines with J gene TRBJ1-4; D remains ambiguous. The germline CDR1 and CDR2 sequences are MRHNA and SNTAGT. Trimming shortened V by 3 bases and J by 5 bases, and 7 bases separated the two germline ends. CDR3 length equals 13 residues.